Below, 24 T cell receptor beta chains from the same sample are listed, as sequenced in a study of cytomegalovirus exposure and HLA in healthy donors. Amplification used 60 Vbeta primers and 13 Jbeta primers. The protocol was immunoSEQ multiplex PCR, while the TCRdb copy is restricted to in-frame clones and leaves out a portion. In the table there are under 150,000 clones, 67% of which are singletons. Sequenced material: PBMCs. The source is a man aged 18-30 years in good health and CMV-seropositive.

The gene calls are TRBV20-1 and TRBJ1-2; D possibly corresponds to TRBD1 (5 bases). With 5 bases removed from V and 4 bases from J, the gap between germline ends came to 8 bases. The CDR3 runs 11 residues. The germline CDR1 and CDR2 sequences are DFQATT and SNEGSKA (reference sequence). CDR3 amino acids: CSAGATYGYTF. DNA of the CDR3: TGCAGTGCTGGGGCTACCTATGGCTACACCTTC.

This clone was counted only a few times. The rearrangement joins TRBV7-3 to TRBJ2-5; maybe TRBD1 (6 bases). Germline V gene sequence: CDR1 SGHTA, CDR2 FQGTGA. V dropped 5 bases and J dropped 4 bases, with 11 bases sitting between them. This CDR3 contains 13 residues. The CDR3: CASSPQGRETQYF. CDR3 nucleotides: TGTGCCAGCAGCCCACAGGGTCGAGAGACCCAGTACTTC.

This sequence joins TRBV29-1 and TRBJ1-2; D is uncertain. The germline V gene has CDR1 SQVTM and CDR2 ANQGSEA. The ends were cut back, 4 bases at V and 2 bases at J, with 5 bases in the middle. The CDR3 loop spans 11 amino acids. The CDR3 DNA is TGCAGCGTTGGACAAAACTATGGCTACACCTTC. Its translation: CSVGQNYGYTF.

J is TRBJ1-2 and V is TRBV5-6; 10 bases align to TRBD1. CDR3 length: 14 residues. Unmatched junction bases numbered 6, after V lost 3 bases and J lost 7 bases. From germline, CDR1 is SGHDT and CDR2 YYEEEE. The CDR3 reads CASSYPGQGFGYTF. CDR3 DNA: TGTGCCAGCAGCTACCCGGGACAGGGGTTTGGCTACACCTTC.

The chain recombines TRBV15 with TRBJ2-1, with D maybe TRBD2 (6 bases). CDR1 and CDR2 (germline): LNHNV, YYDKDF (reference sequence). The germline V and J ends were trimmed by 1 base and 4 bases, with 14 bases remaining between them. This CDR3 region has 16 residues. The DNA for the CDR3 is TGTGCCACCAGCAGAGCTCCGGGGGTAGCATACAATGAGCAGTTCTTC. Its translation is CATSRAPGVAYNEQFF.

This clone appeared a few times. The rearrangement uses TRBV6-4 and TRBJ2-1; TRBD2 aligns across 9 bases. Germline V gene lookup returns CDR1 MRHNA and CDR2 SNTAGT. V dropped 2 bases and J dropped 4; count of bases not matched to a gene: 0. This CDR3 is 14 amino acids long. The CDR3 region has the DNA TGTGCCAGCAGTGACAGCGGGGGGTACAATGAGCAGTTCTTC. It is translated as CASSDSGGYNEQFF.

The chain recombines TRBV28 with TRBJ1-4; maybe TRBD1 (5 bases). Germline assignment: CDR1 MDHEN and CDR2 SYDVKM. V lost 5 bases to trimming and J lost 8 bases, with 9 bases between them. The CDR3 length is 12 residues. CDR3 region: CASSPRTEKLFF. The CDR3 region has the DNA TGTGCCAGCAGTCCCCGGACAGAAAAACTGTTTTTT.

Here the CDR3 reads CASSDRGPYNEQFF. The CDR3 DNA reads as TGCGCCAGCAGCGACAGGGGCCCATACAATGAGCAGTTCTTC. This chain joins TRBV5-1 and TRBJ2-1, with 8 bases aligning to TRBD1. Germline CDR1 is SGHRS and CDR2 is YFSETQ. Losses at the gene ends were 4 bases for V and 4 bases for J; bases not matched to a gene: 4. The CDR3 runs to 14 residues.

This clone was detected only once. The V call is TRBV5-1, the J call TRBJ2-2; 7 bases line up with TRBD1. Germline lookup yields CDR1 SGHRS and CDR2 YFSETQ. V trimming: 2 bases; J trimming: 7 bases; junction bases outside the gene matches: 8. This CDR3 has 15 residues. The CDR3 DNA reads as TGCGCCAGCAGCTTACAGGGGTCGGGCATCGGGGAGCTGTTTTTT. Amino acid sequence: CASSLQGSGIGELFF.

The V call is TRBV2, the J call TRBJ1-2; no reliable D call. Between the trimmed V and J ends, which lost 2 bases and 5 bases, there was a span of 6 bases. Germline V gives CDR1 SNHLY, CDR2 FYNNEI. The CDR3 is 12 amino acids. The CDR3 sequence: CASSESVYGYTF. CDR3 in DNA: TGTGCCAGCAGTGAATCGGTGTATGGCTACACCTTC.

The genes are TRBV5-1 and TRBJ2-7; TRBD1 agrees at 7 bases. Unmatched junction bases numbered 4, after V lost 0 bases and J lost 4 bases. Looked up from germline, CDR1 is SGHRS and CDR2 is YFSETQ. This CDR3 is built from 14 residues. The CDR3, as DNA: TGCGCCAGCAGCTTGGGACAGGGTGGATACGAGCAGTACGTC. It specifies CASSLGQGGYEQYV.

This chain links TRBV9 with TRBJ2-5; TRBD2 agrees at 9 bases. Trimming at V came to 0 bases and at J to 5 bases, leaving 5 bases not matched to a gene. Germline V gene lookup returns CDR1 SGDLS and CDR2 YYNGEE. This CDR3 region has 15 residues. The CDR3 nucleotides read TGTGCCAGCAGCGTAGTGGCTAGCGGGGCGGAGACCCAGTACTTC. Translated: CASSVVASGAETQYF. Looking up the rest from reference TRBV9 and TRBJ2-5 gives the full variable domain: DSGVTQTPKHLITATGQRVTLRCSPRSGDLSVYWYQQSLDQGLQFLIQYYNGEERAKGNILERFSAQQFPDLHSELNLSSLELGDSALYFCASSVVASGAETQYFGPGTRLLVL.

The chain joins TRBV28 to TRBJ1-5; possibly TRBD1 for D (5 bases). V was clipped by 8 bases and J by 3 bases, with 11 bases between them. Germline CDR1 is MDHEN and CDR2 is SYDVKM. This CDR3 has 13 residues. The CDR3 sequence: CASQGTPNQPQHF. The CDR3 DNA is TGTGCCAGCCAGGGAACCCCCAATCAGCCCCAGCATTTT. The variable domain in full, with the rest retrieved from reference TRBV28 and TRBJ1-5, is DVKVTQSSRYLVKRTGEKVFLECVQDMDHENMFWYRQDPGLGLRLIYFSYDVKMKEKGDIPEGYSVSREKKERFSLILESASTNQTSMYLCASQGTPNQPQHFGDGTRLSIL.

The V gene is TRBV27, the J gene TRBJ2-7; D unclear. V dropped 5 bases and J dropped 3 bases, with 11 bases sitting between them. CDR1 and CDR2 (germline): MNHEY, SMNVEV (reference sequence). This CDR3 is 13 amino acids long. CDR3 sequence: CASSPTSYYEQYF. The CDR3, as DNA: TGTGCCAGCAGTCCGACAAGCTACTACGAGCAGTACTTC.

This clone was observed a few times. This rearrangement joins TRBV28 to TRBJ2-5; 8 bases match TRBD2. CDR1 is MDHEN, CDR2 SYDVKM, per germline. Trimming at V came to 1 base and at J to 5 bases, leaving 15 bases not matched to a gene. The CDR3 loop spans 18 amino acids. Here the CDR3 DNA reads TGTGCCAGCAGTTTATCCATAAAGCGGGGGTCGGGCGCGGAGACCCAGTACTTC. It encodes CASSLSIKRGSGAETQYF.

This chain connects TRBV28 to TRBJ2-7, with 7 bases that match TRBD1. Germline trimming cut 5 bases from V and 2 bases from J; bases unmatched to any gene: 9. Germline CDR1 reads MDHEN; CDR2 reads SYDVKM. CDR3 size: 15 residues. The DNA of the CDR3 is TGTGCCAGCAGTACGCCCTCGACAGGGACCTACGAGCAGTACTTC. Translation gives CASSTPSTGTYEQYF.

The CDR3 spells CAIRWGGSNEKLFF. The CDR3 bases are TGTGCCATCCGCTGGGGCGGCAGTAATGAAAAACTGTTTTTT. The rearrangement joins TRBV10-3 to TRBJ1-4; D possibly corresponds to TRBD1 (5 bases). The CDR3 runs 14 residues. Per germline, CDR1 ENHRY and CDR2 SYGVKD. Trimming removed 8 bases at V and 4 bases at J, with 14 bases between.

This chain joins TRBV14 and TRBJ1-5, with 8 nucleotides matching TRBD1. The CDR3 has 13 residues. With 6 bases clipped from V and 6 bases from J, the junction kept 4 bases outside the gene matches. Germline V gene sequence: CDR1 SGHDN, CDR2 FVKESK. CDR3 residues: CASSSGGSQPQHF. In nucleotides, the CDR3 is TGTGCCAGCAGTTCAGGGGGCAGTCAGCCCCAGCATTTT.

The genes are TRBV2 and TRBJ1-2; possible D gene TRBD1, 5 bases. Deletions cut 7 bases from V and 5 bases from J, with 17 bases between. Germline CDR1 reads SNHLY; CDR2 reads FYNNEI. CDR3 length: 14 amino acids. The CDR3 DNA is TGTGCCAGCATGAGGGTCGGGGGACGGTATGGCTACACCTTC. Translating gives CASMRVGGRYGYTF.

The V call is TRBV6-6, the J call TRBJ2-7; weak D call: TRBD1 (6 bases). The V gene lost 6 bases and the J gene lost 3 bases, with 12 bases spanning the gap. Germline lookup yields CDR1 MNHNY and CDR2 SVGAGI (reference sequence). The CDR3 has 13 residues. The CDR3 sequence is CASSRDRNYEQYF. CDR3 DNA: TGTGCCAGCAGCCGCGACAGGAACTACGAGCAGTACTTC.

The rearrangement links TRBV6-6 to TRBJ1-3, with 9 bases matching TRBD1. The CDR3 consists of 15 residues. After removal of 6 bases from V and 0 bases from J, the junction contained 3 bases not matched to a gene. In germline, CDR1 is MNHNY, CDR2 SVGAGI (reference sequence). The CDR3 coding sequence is TGTGCCAGCAGCTGGGGACAGGGCTCTGGAAACACCATATATTTT. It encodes CASSWGQGSGNTIYF.

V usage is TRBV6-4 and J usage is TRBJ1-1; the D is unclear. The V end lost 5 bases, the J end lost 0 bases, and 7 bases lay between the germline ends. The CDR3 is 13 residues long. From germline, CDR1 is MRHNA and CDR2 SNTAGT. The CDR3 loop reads CASSREMNTEAFF. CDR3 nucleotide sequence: TGTGCCAGCAGTCGGGAAATGAACACTGAAGCTTTCTTT.

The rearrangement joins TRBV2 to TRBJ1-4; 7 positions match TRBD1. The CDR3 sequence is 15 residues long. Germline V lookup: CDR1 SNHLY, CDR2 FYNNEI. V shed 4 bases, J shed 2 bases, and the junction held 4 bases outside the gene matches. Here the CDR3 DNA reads TGTGCCAGCAGTGCACGAGGGGGCACTAATGAAAAACTGTTTTTT. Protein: CASSARGGTNEKLFF.

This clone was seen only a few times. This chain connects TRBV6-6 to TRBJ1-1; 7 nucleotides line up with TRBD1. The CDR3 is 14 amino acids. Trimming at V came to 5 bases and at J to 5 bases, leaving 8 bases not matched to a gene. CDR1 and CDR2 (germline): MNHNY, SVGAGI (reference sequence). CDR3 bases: TGTGCCAGCAGTAACCGACAGGGTCGGACTGAAGCTTTCTTT. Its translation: CASSNRQGRTEAFF.